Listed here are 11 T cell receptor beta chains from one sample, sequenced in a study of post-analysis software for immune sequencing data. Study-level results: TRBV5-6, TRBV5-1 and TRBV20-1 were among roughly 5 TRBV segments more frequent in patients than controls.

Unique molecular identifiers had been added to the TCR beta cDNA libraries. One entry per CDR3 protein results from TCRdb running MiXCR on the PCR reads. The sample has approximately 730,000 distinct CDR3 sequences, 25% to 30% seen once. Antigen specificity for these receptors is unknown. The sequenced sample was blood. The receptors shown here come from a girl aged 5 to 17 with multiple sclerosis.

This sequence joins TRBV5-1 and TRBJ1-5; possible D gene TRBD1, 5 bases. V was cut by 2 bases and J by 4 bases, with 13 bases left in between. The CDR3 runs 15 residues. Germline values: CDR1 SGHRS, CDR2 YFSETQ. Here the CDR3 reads CASSFDGGKNQPQHF. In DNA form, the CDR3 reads TGCGCCAGCAGCTTCGACGGGGGTAAAAATCAGCCCCAGCATTTT.

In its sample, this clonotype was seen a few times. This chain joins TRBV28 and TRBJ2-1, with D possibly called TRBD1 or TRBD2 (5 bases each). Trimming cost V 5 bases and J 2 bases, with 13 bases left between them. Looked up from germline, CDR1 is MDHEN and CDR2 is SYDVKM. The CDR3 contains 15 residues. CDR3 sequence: CASSARDRTYNEQFF. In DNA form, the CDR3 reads TGTGCCAGCAGTGCCCGGGACCGAACCTACAATGAGCAGTTCTTC.

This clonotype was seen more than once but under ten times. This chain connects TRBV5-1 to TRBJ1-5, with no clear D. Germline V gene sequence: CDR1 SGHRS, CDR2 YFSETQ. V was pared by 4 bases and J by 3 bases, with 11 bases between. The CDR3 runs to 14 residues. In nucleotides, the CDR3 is TGCGCCAGCAGCCCCGCCGGGGTCAATCAGCCCCAGCATTTT. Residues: CASSPAGVNQPQHF.

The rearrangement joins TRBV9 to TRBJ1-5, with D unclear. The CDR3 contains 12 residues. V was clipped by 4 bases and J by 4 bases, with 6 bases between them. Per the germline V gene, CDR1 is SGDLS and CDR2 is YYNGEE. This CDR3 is CASSRPNQPQHF. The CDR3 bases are TGTGCCAGCAGCCGTCCGAATCAGCCCCAGCATTTT.

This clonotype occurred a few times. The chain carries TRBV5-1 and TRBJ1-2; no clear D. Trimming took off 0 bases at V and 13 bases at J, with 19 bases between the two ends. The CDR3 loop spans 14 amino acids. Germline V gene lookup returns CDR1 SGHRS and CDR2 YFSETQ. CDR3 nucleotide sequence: TGCGCCAGCAGCTTGGAAGGTTCGGGGTATCAAATCACCTTC. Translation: CASSLEGSGYQITF.

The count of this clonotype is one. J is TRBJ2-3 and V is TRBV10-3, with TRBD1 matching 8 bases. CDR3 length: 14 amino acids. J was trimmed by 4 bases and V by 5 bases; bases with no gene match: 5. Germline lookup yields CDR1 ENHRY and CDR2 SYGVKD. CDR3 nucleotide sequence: TGTGCCATCAGTCCAGGGGGCAACGCAGATACGCAGTATTTT. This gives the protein CAISPGGNADTQYF.

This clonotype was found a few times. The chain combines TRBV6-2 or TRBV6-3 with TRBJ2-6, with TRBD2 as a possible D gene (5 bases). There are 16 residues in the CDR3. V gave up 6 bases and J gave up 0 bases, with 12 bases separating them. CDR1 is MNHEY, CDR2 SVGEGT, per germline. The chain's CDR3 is CASRRSGDSGANVLTF. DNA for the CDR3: TGTGCCAGCAGAAGAAGCGGTGACTCTGGGGCCAACGTCCTGACTTTC.

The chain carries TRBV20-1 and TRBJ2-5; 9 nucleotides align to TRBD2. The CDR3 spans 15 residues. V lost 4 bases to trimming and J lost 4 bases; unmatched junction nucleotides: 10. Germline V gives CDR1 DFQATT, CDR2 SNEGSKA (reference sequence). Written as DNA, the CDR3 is TGCAGTGCTAACCAGCGGGGGGAGGGATTAGAGACCCAGTACTTC. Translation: CSANQRGEGLETQYF.

The CDR3 DNA is TGTGCCAGCAGTTTAGGAGGGCCGGGCACTGAAGCTTTCTTT. This sequence encodes CASSLGGPGTEAFF. The V gene is TRBV27, the J gene TRBJ1-1; D is unresolved. Germline loops: CDR1 MNHEY, CDR2 SMNVEV (reference sequence). The CDR3 loop spans 14 amino acids. Trimming pared 2 bases from V and 4 bases from J, leaving 11 bases between.

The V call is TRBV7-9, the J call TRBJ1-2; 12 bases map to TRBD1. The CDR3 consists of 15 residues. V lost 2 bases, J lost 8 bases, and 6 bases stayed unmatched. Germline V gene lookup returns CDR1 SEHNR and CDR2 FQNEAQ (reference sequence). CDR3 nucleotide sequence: TGTGCCAGCAGCTTAATCCGGGACAGGGGGCACGGCTACACCTTC. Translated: CASSLIRDRGHGYTF.

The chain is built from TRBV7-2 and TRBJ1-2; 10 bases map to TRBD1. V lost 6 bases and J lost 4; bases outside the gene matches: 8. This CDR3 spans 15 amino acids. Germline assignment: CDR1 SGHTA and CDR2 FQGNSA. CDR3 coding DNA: TGTGCCAGCAGTACCGGGACAGGGGATCGCTATGGCTACACCTTC. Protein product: CASSTGTGDRYGYTF.